Sequencing of this TCR beta chain was carried out in a study of cytomegalovirus exposure and HLA in healthy donors. Study results and caveats: A later analysis reportedly identified an Asian-associated ancestry cluster as carrying fewer N-insertions than the approximately 710-donor mean.

The V and J ends lost 0 bases and 7 bases, in that order; junction bases with no gene match: 10. Germline V gene data show CDR1 as SGHTA and CDR2 as FQGTGA. This CDR3 contains 16 residues. Researchers ran the PCR with 60 Vbeta and 13 Jbeta primers. Assay: immunoSEQ multiplex PCR; the TCRdb copy retains only in-frame clones and omits some. The sample contains fewer than 200,000 clones, about 85% of which appear only once. Notes on this clone: Its cognate antigen is unknown.

This sequence joins TRBV7-3 and TRBJ2-3; 7 bases match TRBD1. The sequencing sample was made of PBMCs. The sequence was obtained from a boy aged 2 to 10 in good health and CMV-seronegative. The chain's CDR3 is CASSLTPSGQANTQYF. CDR3 nucleotides: TGTGCCAGCAGCTTAACCCCTTCTGGACAGGCTAATACGCAGTATTTT.